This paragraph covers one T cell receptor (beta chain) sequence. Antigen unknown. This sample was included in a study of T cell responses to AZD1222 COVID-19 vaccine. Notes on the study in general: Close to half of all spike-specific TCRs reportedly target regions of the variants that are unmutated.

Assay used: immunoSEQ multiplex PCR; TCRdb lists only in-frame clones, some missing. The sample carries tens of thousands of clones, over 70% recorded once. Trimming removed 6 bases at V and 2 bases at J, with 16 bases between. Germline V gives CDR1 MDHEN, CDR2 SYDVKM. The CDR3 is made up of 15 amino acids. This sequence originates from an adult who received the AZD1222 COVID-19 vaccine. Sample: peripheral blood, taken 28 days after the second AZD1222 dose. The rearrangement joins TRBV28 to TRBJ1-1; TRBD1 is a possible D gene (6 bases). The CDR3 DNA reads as TGTGCCAGCAGCCCGAGGGGGTACTTCAACACTGAAGCTTTCTTT. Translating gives CASSPRGYFNTEAFF.